The 6 T cell receptor beta chains below were found in one sample sequenced in a study of T cell responses to AZD1222 COVID-19 vaccine. Generated by immunoSEQ multiplex PCR, the TCRdb table keeps only in-frame clones and is missing some. The table has approximately 120,000 clones, roughly nine tenths seen once. This specimen consisted of peripheral blood, obtained on day 0 of AZD1222 vaccination. The receptors stem from an adult in good health.

The rearrangement uses TRBV3-1 (or the pseudogene TRBV3-2) and TRBJ2-5; possibly TRBD2 for D (5 bases). The CDR3 has 17 amino acids. The V end was cut by 1 base, the J end by 2 bases, with 17 bases between. Germline values: CDR1 LGHDT, CDR2 YNNKEL (reference sequence). This CDR3 reads CASSQGTPRGGQETQYF. As DNA, the CDR3 is TGTGCCAGCAGCCAAGGAACCCCTAGAGGAGGACAAGAGACCCAGTACTTC.

The rearrangement uses TRBV6-2 or TRBV6-3 and TRBJ2-1, with 7 bases matching TRBD1. V lost 5 bases, J lost 4 bases, and 5 bases stayed unmatched. The V gene's germline CDR1 is MNHEY and CDR2 SVGEGT. This CDR3 spans 14 amino acids. In DNA form, the CDR3 reads TGTGCCAGCAGTCGGGGACAGCCTTACAATGAGCAGTTCTTC. Amino acids: CASSRGQPYNEQFF.

The chain couples TRBV6-4 to TRBJ1-5; 8 nucleotides match TRBD1. Looked up from germline, CDR1 is MRHNA and CDR2 is SNTAGT. This CDR3 comprises 18 residues. After removal of 7 bases from V and 2 bases from J, the junction contained 16 bases not matched to a gene. CDR3 coding DNA: TGTGCCAGCACCCTGGGACAGGCTTCGGAAAGAGGCAATCAGCCCCAGCATTTT. Translation: CASTLGQASERGNQPQHF.

The V gene is TRBV2, the J gene TRBJ2-7, with 10 bases identical to TRBD2. Germline CDR1 and CDR2: SNHLY and FYNNEI. The CDR3 totals 14 residues. V was clipped by 8 bases and J by 5 bases; unmatched bases: 9. The CDR3 is CASGRAGGPNEQYF. CDR3 in DNA: TGTGCCAGCGGAAGAGCGGGAGGGCCTAACGAGCAGTACTTC.

The CDR3 reads CASSGDDRGPYEQYF. In DNA, the CDR3 is TGTGCCAGCAGTGGTGACGACAGGGGGCCCTACGAGCAGTACTTC. The chain is built from TRBV2 and TRBJ2-7, with TRBD1 identical over 10 bases. The V segment lost 4 bases and the J segment 2 bases; nucleotides outside the gene matches: 5. The CDR3 length is 15 residues. Looked up from germline, CDR1 is SNHLY and CDR2 is FYNNEI. The whole variable domain, remainder taken from reference TRBV2 and TRBJ2-7, is EPEVTQTPSHQVTQMGQEVILRCVPISNHLYFYWYRQILGQKVEFLVSFYNNEISEKSEIFDDQFSVERPDGSNFTLKIRSTKLEDSAMYFCASSGDDRGPYEQYFGPGTRLTVT.

This chain connects TRBV27 to TRBJ2-2; 10 bases align to TRBD1. The V gene end was trimmed by 3 bases and the J gene end by 5 bases; junction bases not matched to a gene: 3. This CDR3 region has 15 residues. Germline assignment: CDR1 MNHEY and CDR2 SMNVEV (reference sequence). CDR3 bases: TGTGCCAGCAGTTTTCAGGGACAGGGGACCGGGGAGCTGTTTTTT. Translated, it gives CASSFQGQGTGELFF.